Shown below are 23 T cell receptor beta chains from a single sample sequenced in a study of PD-1 blockade in classical Hodgkin lymphoma. Time point here: cycle 4 day 1 (C4D1), after around six weeks of nivolumab. Each patient's relapse followed autologous stem cell transplantation, and brentuximab vedotin exposure varied. Using immunoSEQ multiplex PCR, the repertoire was profiled, and TCRdb retains in-frame clones only, with some absent. The table includes over 85,000 clones, about 93% detected once. This specimen consisted of peripheral blood mononuclear cells (PBMCs), obtained before the fourth cycle of nivolumab. These receptors all come from a human donor with classical Hodgkin lymphoma.

The gene calls are TRBV11-2 and TRBJ2-4, with a tentative D call TRBD1 (6 bases). CDR3 size: 18 residues. V shed 2 bases and J shed 1 base, with 18 bases lying between them. The V gene's germline CDR1 is SGHAT and CDR2 FQNNGV. For the CDR3, the DNA is TGTGCCAGCAGCTTATTAAGGGGGACGACAGCGGCCAAAAACATTCAGTACTTC. Amino acids: CASSLLRGTTAAKNIQYF.

The chain couples TRBV28 to TRBJ2-2; perhaps TRBD2 as D (6 bases). Germline V gene lookup returns CDR1 MDHEN and CDR2 SYDVKM. V was cut by 3 bases and J by 3 bases, with 17 bases left in between. The CDR3 sequence is 17 residues long. The CDR3 reads CASSFNGRGGDTGELFF. The CDR3 DNA is TGTGCCAGCAGTTTCAACGGGAGAGGTGGCGACACCGGGGAGCTGTTTTTT. The full variable domain, with the rest looked up from reference TRBV28 and TRBJ2-2, is DVKVTQSSRYLVKRTGEKVFLECVQDMDHENMFWYRQDPGLGLRLIYFSYDVKMKEKGDIPEGYSVSREKKERFSLILESASTNQTSMYLCASSFNGRGGDTGELFFGEGSRLTVL.

The count of this clone is one. The chain recombines TRBV7-6 with TRBJ2-1, with 7 bases matching TRBD2. Germline CDR1 and CDR2: SGHVS and FNYEAQ. Germline trimming cut 5 bases from V and 6 bases from J; bases unmatched to any gene: 13. The CDR3 covers 16 residues. The CDR3 DNA sequence: TGTGCCAGCAGCCTCGGTAGAGCGGGACTTGGCAATGAGCAGTTCTTC. It codes for CASSLGRAGLGNEQFF.

The chain couples TRBV5-6 to TRBJ2-4; no clear D. Germline assignment: CDR1 SGHDT and CDR2 YYEEEE. Trimming took off 2 bases at V and 0 bases at J, with 9 bases between the two ends. The CDR3 sequence is 15 residues long. CDR3: CASSFRAIAKNIQYF. The CDR3 region has the DNA TGTGCCAGCAGCTTTCGGGCCATAGCCAAAAACATTCAGTACTTC. The full variable domain, rest sourced from reference TRBV5-6 and TRBJ2-4, is DAGVTQSPTHLIKTRGQQVTLRCSPKSGHDTVSWYQQALGQGPQFIFQYYEEEERQRGNFPDRFSGHQFPNYSSELNVNALLLGDSALYLCASSFRAIAKNIQYFGAGTRLSVL.

This clone occurred once. V usage is TRBV27 and J usage is TRBJ2-7; 10 bases are shared with TRBD1. Germline V lookup: CDR1 MNHEY, CDR2 SMNVEV (reference sequence). Germline trimming cut 3 bases from V and 3 bases from J; bases unmatched to any gene: 8. This CDR3 contains 16 residues. The chain's CDR3 is CASSFRTGTGVYEQYF. The CDR3, as DNA: TGTGCCAGCAGTTTCAGGACCGGGACAGGGGTCTACGAGCAGTACTTC.

The sample holds one count of this clone. V is TRBV6-6 and J is TRBJ1-4; 10 nucleotides match TRBD1. Germline lookup yields CDR1 MNHNY and CDR2 SVGAGI (reference sequence). V was pared by 5 bases and J by 7 bases, with 4 bases of the junction left unmatched. The CDR3 has 14 amino acids. The CDR3 region is CASSADRGGEKLFF. In DNA form, the CDR3 reads TGTGCCAGCAGTGCGGACAGGGGGGGTGAAAAACTGTTTTTT.

V and J are TRBV10-1 and TRBJ1-1; the D is unclear. V was pared by 3 bases and J by 8 bases, with 7 bases between. This CDR3 contains 11 residues. Germline V gives CDR1 WNHNN, CDR2 SYGVQD (reference sequence). The CDR3 spells CASSDGGEAFF. The CDR3 DNA sequence: TGCGCCAGCAGTGATGGCGGGGAAGCTTTCTTT.

The chain joins TRBV10-3 to TRBJ1-3; D is unclear. The V end lost 4 bases, the J end lost 0 bases, and 10 bases lay between the germline ends. The CDR3 totals 15 residues. CDR1 and CDR2 (germline): ENHRY, SYGVKD. The CDR3 DNA is TGTGCCATCAGTGGTTCTGGCAGCTCTGGAAACACCATATATTTT. It encodes CAISGSGSSGNTIYF.

The chain has TRBV9 and TRBJ2-1; tentatively, D is TRBD1 (5 bases). The germline V gene encodes CDR1 SGDLS and CDR2 YYNGEE. The CDR3 is 12 amino acids. V gave up 0 bases and J gave up 10 bases, with 8 bases separating them. CDR3 sequence: CASSVEGVEQFF. The CDR3 DNA is TGTGCCAGCAGCGTAGAAGGGGTCGAGCAGTTCTTC. Variable domain in full (rest from reference TRBV9 and TRBJ2-1): DSGVTQTPKHLITATGQRVTLRCSPRSGDLSVYWYQQSLDQGLQFLIQYYNGEERAKGNILERFSAQQFPDLHSELNLSSLELGDSALYFCASSVEGVEQFFGPGTRLTVL.

The J gene is TRBJ1-1, the V gene TRBV27, with TRBD1 identical over 8 bases. The CDR3 contains 15 residues. Germline V gene sequence: CDR1 MNHEY, CDR2 SMNVEV (reference sequence). Unmatched junction bases numbered 4, after V lost 0 bases and J lost 4 bases. The CDR3 reads CASSLSATGGTEAFF. The CDR3 DNA reads as TGTGCCAGCAGTTTATCGGCCACAGGGGGCACTGAAGCTTTCTTT.

V usage is TRBV7-6 and J usage is TRBJ2-7, with unresolved D. Germline V gene sequence: CDR1 SGHVS, CDR2 FNYEAQ. Trimming shortened V by 0 bases and J by 7 bases, and 13 bases separated the two germline ends. The length of the CDR3 is 14 residues. The DNA of the CDR3 is TGTGCCAGCAGCTTAGCGGCGCCGGGCCTGGAGCAGTACTTC. It translates to CASSLAAPGLEQYF.

V gene TRBV4-1 combines with J gene TRBJ1-1; D call uncertain. CDR1 MGHRA and CDR2 YSYEKL come from the germline V gene. This CDR3 spans 10 amino acids. Trimming shortened V by 5 bases and J by 7 bases, and 5 bases separated the two germline ends. The CDR3, as DNA: TGCGCCAGCAGCGGGATTGAAGCTTTCTTT. Amino acids: CASSGIEAFF.

This chain connects TRBV2 to TRBJ2-3, with D unresolved. Deletions cut 7 bases from V and 2 bases from J, with 7 bases between. CDR3 size: 12 residues. Germline CDR1 and CDR2: SNHLY and FYNNEI. CDR3 loop: CASKTYTDTQYF. The CDR3 DNA follows: TGTGCCAGCAAGACCTACACAGATACGCAGTATTTT.

This chain uses TRBV28 with TRBJ2-7; the D gene is possibly TRBD1 (8 bases). There are 16 residues in the CDR3. V lost 7 bases and J lost 2, with 21 bases in between. Germline CDR1 reads MDHEN; CDR2 reads SYDVKM. In nucleotides, the CDR3 is TGTGCCAGCACCGCTCTCGGGGGGACAGGAACCTACGAGCAGTACTTC. This sequence encodes CASTALGGTGTYEQYF.

The chain couples TRBV6-1 to TRBJ1-1; perhaps TRBD1 as D (5 bases). Trimming took off 4 bases at V and 4 bases at J, with 13 bases between the two ends. The CDR3 is made up of 14 amino acids. The germline V gene has CDR1 MNHNS and CDR2 SASEGT. The CDR3 DNA reads as TGTGCCAGCAGTGGATATCAGGGCAGCACTGAAGCTTTCTTT. Residues: CASSGYQGSTEAFF.

The genes are TRBV27 and TRBJ2-3; D may be TRBD1 (6 bases). V shed 4 bases and J shed 3 bases, with 17 bases lying between them. CDR3 length: 16 residues. Germline V lookup: CDR1 MNHEY, CDR2 SMNVEV (reference sequence). Here the CDR3 DNA reads TGTGCCAGCAGTTCCTACTCGATTAGGGGGACAGATACGCAGTATTTT. As protein: CASSSYSIRGTDTQYF.

The gene calls are TRBV5-1 and TRBJ2-2; TRBD2 matches at 11 bases. There are 16 residues in the CDR3. Germline CDR1 is SGHRS and CDR2 is YFSETQ. V trimming: 4 bases; J trimming: 1 base; junction bases outside the gene matches: 3. CDR3 sequence: CASSDLAGGNTGELFF. CDR3 bases: TGCGCCAGCAGCGATCTAGCGGGAGGGAACACCGGGGAGCTGTTTTTT.

The table lists this clone with a few counts. At one end the junction does not follow the germline gene, possibly because of a read error. V and J are TRBV4-2 and TRBJ1-2; TRBD1 matches 7 bases. Germline CDR1 and CDR2: LGHNA and YNFKEQ. This CDR3 region has 13 residues. In nucleotides, the CDR3 is TGTGCCAGCAGCCAAGAGCTGACAGGGAAAAGAAACTTC. Translated: CASSQELTGKRNF.

J is TRBJ2-7 and V is TRBV25-1; tentative D call: TRBD2 (5 bases). Trimming shortened V by 3 bases and J by 6 bases, and 9 bases separated the two germline ends. This CDR3 region has 12 residues. Germline-derived CDR1 and CDR2 are MGHDK and SYGVNS. CDR3 in DNA: TGTGCCAGCAGTGAGGGGAGTGGCGAGCAGTACTTC. As protein: CASSEGSGEQYF.

The gene calls are TRBV5-1 and TRBJ2-3; 11 bases are a match to TRBD1. The CDR3 runs to 16 residues. Germline assignment: CDR1 SGHRS and CDR2 YFSETQ. Germline trimming cut 0 bases from V and 4 bases from J; bases unmatched to any gene: 4. CDR3 DNA sequence: TGCGCCAGCAGCTTGGGGGACAGGGGGTCTTCAGATACGCAGTATTTT. Encoded protein: CASSLGDRGSSDTQYF.

This clone was detected once. V usage is TRBV7-9 and J usage is TRBJ1-6; D gene ambiguous. V was trimmed by 1 base and J by 11 bases, leaving 15 bases between them. Per the germline V gene, CDR1 is SEHNR and CDR2 is FQNEAQ (reference sequence). This CDR3 contains 15 residues. The CDR3 sequence is CASSLGEGPATPLHF. The CDR3, as DNA: TGTGCCAGCAGCTTAGGGGAGGGCCCCGCTACACCCCTCCACTTT. Complete variable domain (other parts from reference TRBV7-9 and TRBJ1-6): DTGVSQNPRHKITKRGQNVTFRCDPISEHNRLYWYRQTLGQGPEFLTYFQNEAQLEKSRLLSDRFSAERPKGSFSTLEIQRTEQGDSAMYLCASSLGEGPATPLHFGNGTRLTVT.

The J gene is TRBJ2-7, the V gene TRBV9; TRBD2 matches 12 bases. The CDR3 is 14 amino acids. Per the germline V gene, CDR1 is SGDLS and CDR2 is YYNGEE. The junction had 4 bases not matched to a gene; V was cut back by 3 bases and J by 6 bases. CDR3 region: CASSAGTSGPEQYF. CDR3 nucleotide sequence: TGTGCCAGCAGCGCAGGGACTAGCGGGCCCGAGCAGTACTTC.

CDR3 sequence: CASSRSRNTEAFF. For the CDR3, the DNA is TGTGCCAGCAGCCGGTCCCGGAATACTGAAGCTTTCTTT. The rearrangement uses TRBV7-9 and TRBJ1-1; D gene unclear. V was pared by 5 bases and J by 5 bases, with 12 bases between. Germline loops: CDR1 SEHNR, CDR2 FQNEAQ (reference sequence). The CDR3 loop spans 13 amino acids.